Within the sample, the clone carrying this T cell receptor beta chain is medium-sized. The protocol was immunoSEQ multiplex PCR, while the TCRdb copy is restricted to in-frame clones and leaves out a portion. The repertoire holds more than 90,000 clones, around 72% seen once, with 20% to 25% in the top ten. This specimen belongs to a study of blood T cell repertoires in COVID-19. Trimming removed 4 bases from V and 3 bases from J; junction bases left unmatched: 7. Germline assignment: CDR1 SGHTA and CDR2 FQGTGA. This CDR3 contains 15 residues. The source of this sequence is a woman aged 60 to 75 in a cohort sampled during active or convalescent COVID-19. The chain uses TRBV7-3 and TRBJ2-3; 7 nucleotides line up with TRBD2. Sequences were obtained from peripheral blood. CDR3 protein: CASSYYTGGTDTQYF. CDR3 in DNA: TGTGCCAGCAGCTACTATACGGGAGGAACAGATACGCAGTATTTT.